The TCR beta chain described here comes from a study of tumor and adjacent non-tumor tissue in lung cancer. RNA was extracted from bulk tissue without any cell sorting. The CDR3 consists of 9 residues. Germline CDR1 is SQVTM and CDR2 is ANQGSEA. Trimming shortened V by 7 bases and J by 5 bases, and 5 bases separated the two germline ends. The library came from three nested PCR rounds adapted from ARM-PCR protocols. One entry per CDR3 protein, called by TCRdb with MiXCR from the multiplex PCR reads. The top ten clones hold under 45% of a sample with around 99,000 distinct CDR3 sequences, more than 70% of them seen once. In its sample, this clonotype was seen many times.

The sample was lung tumor tissue. This rearrangement joins TRBV29-1 to TRBJ2-5; no firm D call. The TCR comes from an older woman with non-small cell lung cancer. CDR3 in amino acids: CSDEETQYF. CDR3 DNA: TGCAGCGACGAGGAGACCCAGTACTTC.